These 30 T cell receptor beta chains were all obtained from the same sample, sequenced in a study of blood T cell repertoires in COVID-19. Method: immunoSEQ multiplex PCR; TCRdb's copy keeps in-frame clones and lacks some. The table records over 150,000 clones, about 88% of them present only once. Sequencing was carried out using peripheral blood. These receptors came from a man younger than 35 who had recovered from COVID-19.

This chain links TRBV10-3 with TRBJ2-2; 10 positions match TRBD2. CDR1 is ENHRY, CDR2 SYGVKD, per germline. CDR3 length: 17 amino acids. V lost 2 bases, J lost 7 bases, and 10 bases stayed unmatched. CDR3 sequence: CAISETSGTIGGGELFF. The CDR3 coding sequence is TGTGCCATCAGTGAGACTAGCGGGACCATTGGGGGCGGGGAGCTGTTTTTT.

This clone is a singleton in its sample. The chain links TRBV28 to TRBJ1-2; a weak D match, TRBD1 (5 bases). From germline, CDR1 is MDHEN and CDR2 SYDVKM. This CDR3 comprises 12 residues. Trimming removed 7 bases at V and 3 bases at J, with 9 bases between. CDR3 loop: CASTPRDYGYTF. CDR3 nucleotide sequence: TGTGCCAGCACTCCCAGGGACTATGGCTACACCTTC.

This clone is a singleton in its sample. The V and J genes are TRBV9 and TRBJ1-2, with 9 bases that match TRBD1. The CDR3 totals 15 residues. V shed 3 bases, J shed 8 bases, and the junction held 11 bases outside the gene matches. Germline V lookup: CDR1 SGDLS, CDR2 YYNGEE. Here the CDR3 reads CASSGSGTGIWGYTF. CDR3 coding DNA: TGTGCCAGCAGCGGCTCCGGGACAGGGATTTGGGGCTACACCTTC.

The chain couples TRBV25-1 to TRBJ1-5, with 8 bases matching TRBD1. V was clipped by 3 bases and J by 15 bases; unmatched bases: 4. The CDR3 length is 11 residues. The germline V gene encodes CDR1 MGHDK and CDR2 SYGVNS. CDR3 in amino acids: CASSEGQAMHF. For the CDR3, the DNA is TGTGCCAGCAGTGAGGGACAGGCCATGCATTTT.

The CDR3 DNA follows: TGTGCCAGCAGTTTAGGGGGCAGGAATCAGCCCCAGCATTTT. Its protein is CASSLGGRNQPQHF. The chain combines TRBV6-6 with TRBJ1-5; 7 bases are shared with TRBD1. This CDR3 contains 14 residues. Unmatched junction bases numbered 4, after V lost 4 bases and J lost 4 bases. Germline CDR1 is MNHNY and CDR2 is SVGAGI (reference sequence).

The rearrangement uses TRBV6-2 or TRBV6-3 and TRBJ2-4; 12 nucleotides match TRBD2. Per germline, CDR1 MNHEY and CDR2 SVGEGT. The V segment lost 3 bases and the J segment 0 bases; nucleotides outside the gene matches: 6. The CDR3 totals 18 residues. The CDR3 bases are TGTGCCAGCAGTTATGGGGGACTAGCGGGTCTAGCCAAAAACATTCAGTACTTC. Protein sequence: CASSYGGLAGLAKNIQYF.

This chain connects TRBV19 to TRBJ2-7, with 7 nucleotides matching TRBD2. After removal of 6 bases from V and 2 bases from J, the junction contained 7 bases not matched to a gene. Germline V gene lookup returns CDR1 LNHDA and CDR2 SQIVND (reference sequence). CDR3 length: 14 residues. This CDR3 is CASSNWGGTYEQYF. CDR3 DNA: TGTGCCAGTAGCAACTGGGGGGGTACCTACGAGCAGTACTTC. Filled out from reference TRBV19 and TRBJ2-7, the complete variable domain reads DGGITQSPKYLFRKEGQNVTLSCEQNLNHDAMYWYRQDPGQGLRLIYYSQIVNDFQKGDIAEGYSVSREKKESFPLTVTSAQKNPTAFYLCASSNWGGTYEQYFGPGTRLTVT.

V is TRBV5-8 and J is TRBJ2-1; 10 positions agree with TRBD1. Germline V CDR1 and CDR2: SGHTS, YDEGEE. The CDR3 contains 16 residues. J was trimmed by 8 bases and V by 0 bases; bases with no gene match: 8. CDR3 sequence: CASSLARTGGLHEQFF. The DNA of the CDR3 is TGTGCCAGCAGCTTGGCCAGGACAGGGGGGCTACATGAGCAGTTCTTC.

The CDR3 sequence: CASSRTSGGIEQFF. The CDR3 nucleotides read TGTGCCAGTAGCAGGACTAGCGGGGGTATCGAGCAGTTCTTC. This rearrangement joins TRBV19 to TRBJ2-1; 13 bases fit TRBD2. This CDR3 region has 14 residues. V trimming: 6 bases; J trimming: 10 bases; junction bases outside the gene matches: 6. Germline V gene data show CDR1 as LNHDA and CDR2 as SQIVND (reference sequence).

The chain links TRBV10-3 to TRBJ2-3; a weak D match, TRBD2 (5 bases). Per germline, CDR1 ENHRY and CDR2 SYGVKD. The CDR3 loop spans 13 amino acids. Trimming took 8 bases from V and 4 from J, leaving 13 bases between them. The CDR3 nucleotides read TGTGCCATCGGAGGCGGGTCCGCAGATACGCAGTATTTT. It is translated as CAIGGGSADTQYF.

The chain joins TRBV19 to TRBJ2-1; 9 bases are a match to TRBD2. CDR1 is LNHDA, CDR2 SQIVND, per germline (reference sequence). Trimming removed 3 bases from V and 9 bases from J; junction bases left unmatched: 9. This CDR3 contains 15 residues. The CDR3 protein is CASSIQAGGSSEQFF. CDR3 DNA: TGTGCCAGTAGTATCCAAGCGGGAGGTAGTAGTGAGCAGTTCTTC.

The rearrangement links TRBV27 to TRBJ2-7; 7 bases match TRBD1. The CDR3 sequence is 19 residues long. Germline V gene lookup returns CDR1 MNHEY and CDR2 SMNVEV (reference sequence). J lost 0 bases, V lost 6 bases, and 20 bases had no gene match. The CDR3 sequence is CASRKRPGTAGITSYEQYF. CDR3 nucleotide sequence: TGTGCCAGCAGAAAACGCCCAGGGACAGCCGGGATCACCTCCTACGAGCAGTACTTC.

This clone was observed a handful of times. The rearrangement joins TRBV30 to TRBJ1-6; D unresolved. The germline V gene has CDR1 GTSNPN and CDR2 SVGIG (reference sequence). The CDR3 covers 10 residues. Deletions cut 1 base from V and 13 bases from J, with 5 bases between. CDR3 sequence (DNA): TGTGCCTGGAGTGGGCCCCCCCTCCACTTT. The encoded protein is CAWSGPPLHF.

The genes are TRBV7-9 and TRBJ2-4, with 8 bases that match TRBD1. The junction had 7 bases not matched to a gene; V was cut back by 2 bases and J by 1 base. The germline gives CDR1 SEHNR, CDR2 FQNEAQ (reference sequence). The CDR3 is 17 amino acids. The CDR3 spells CASSLWGQAGAKNIQYF. The CDR3 DNA reads TGTGCCAGCAGCTTATGGGGACAGGCGGGGGCCAAAAACATTCAGTACTTC.

This chain connects TRBV7-9 to TRBJ2-3; 16 bases are shared with TRBD2. V trimming: 5 bases; J trimming: 7 bases; junction bases outside the gene matches: 9. In germline, CDR1 is SEHNR, CDR2 FQNEAQ (reference sequence). The CDR3 runs 17 residues. CDR3 bases: TGTGCCAGCAGCAGCCCGGGACTAGCGGGAGGGATGAATACGCAGTATTTT. Translating it yields CASSSPGLAGGMNTQYF.

The CDR3 nucleotides are TGTGCCAGCAGCTCCTTAGCGGGAGGGCCCGATACGCAGTATTTT. Translating it yields CASSSLAGGPDTQYF. V usage is TRBV7-8 and J usage is TRBJ2-3; 11 bases fit TRBD2. With V trimmed by 4 bases and J by 6 bases, 6 bases remained unmatched. From germline, CDR1 is SGHVS and CDR2 FQNEAQ. This CDR3 contains 15 residues.

This rearrangement joins TRBV27 to TRBJ1-5; 7 nucleotides align to TRBD1. V dropped 6 bases and J dropped 3; count of bases not matched to a gene: 8. CDR3 length equals 15 residues. Germline CDR1 is MNHEY and CDR2 is SMNVEV (reference sequence). The CDR3 bases are TGTGCCAGCAGACTGGGACAGTTCAACAATCAGCCCCAGCATTTT. Protein: CASRLGQFNNQPQHF.

V gene TRBV11-2 combines with J gene TRBJ1-4; D may be TRBD1 (6 bases). CDR3 length: 17 amino acids. CDR1 SGHAT and CDR2 FQNNGV come from the germline V gene. V was shortened by 6 bases and J by 0 bases, with 17 bases between the two germline ends. The CDR3 reads CASSPGATPTTNEKLFF. Written as DNA, the CDR3 is TGTGCCAGCAGTCCAGGGGCTACACCGACAACTAATGAAAAACTGTTTTTT.

The chain is built from TRBV6-4 and TRBJ2-3; D is perhaps TRBD2 (6 bases). The CDR3 covers 15 residues. With 8 bases removed from V and 3 bases from J, the gap between germline ends came to 18 bases. Germline-derived CDR1 and CDR2 are MRHNA and SNTAGT. The DNA of the CDR3 is TGTGCCAGCCGAGATTCCGGAGGGGTTACAGATACGCAGTATTTT. It specifies CASRDSGGVTDTQYF.

The rearrangement uses TRBV6-2 or TRBV6-3 and TRBJ2-7, with 8 bases that match TRBD2. Germline-derived CDR1 and CDR2 are MNHEY and SVGEGT. V lost 2 bases, J lost 1 base, and 1 base stayed unmatched. The CDR3 is made up of 14 amino acids. The CDR3 region is CASSYASGSYEQYF. CDR3 DNA: TGTGCCAGCAGTTACGCTAGCGGGTCCTACGAGCAGTACTTC.

J is TRBJ2-1 and V is TRBV10-2; 7 nucleotides line up with TRBD2. Germline lookup yields CDR1 WSHSY and CDR2 SAAADI. There are 15 residues in the CDR3. With 2 bases clipped from V and 3 bases from J, the junction kept 4 bases outside the gene matches. As DNA, the CDR3 is TGCGCCAGCAGTGAGCGGACTAGTGGCTACAATGAGCAGTTCTTC. This encodes CASSERTSGYNEQFF.

This chain connects TRBV7-2 to TRBJ2-7; 7 bases map to TRBD2. Trimming removed 3 bases from V and 5 bases from J; junction bases left unmatched: 10. CDR3 size: 15 residues. Germline CDR1 reads SGHTA; CDR2 reads FQGNSA. CDR3 protein: CASSFPSGQRNEQYF. Written as DNA, the CDR3 is TGTGCCAGCAGCTTCCCTAGCGGTCAAAGGAACGAGCAGTACTTC.

On this clone: Different DNA sequences within this sample yield the same CDR3. V and J are TRBV19 and TRBJ2-1; 10 bases agree with TRBD2. Trimming removed 5 bases from V and 4 bases from J; junction bases left unmatched: 5. CDR3 length: 15 residues. CDR1 is LNHDA and CDR2 is SQIVND in the germline V gene (reference sequence). CDR3 protein: CASSPGLAVYNEQFF. CDR3 coding DNA: TGTGCCAGTAGTCCCGGACTAGCGGTGTACAATGAGCAGTTCTTC.

The chain employs TRBV7-8 and TRBJ2-3, with a tentative D call TRBD2 (7 bases). This CDR3 region has 16 residues. Trimming took 1 base from V and 3 from J, leaving 14 bases between them. Germline CDR1 is SGHVS and CDR2 is FQNEAQ. The CDR3 reads CASSLGRGGGTDTQYF. The CDR3 region has the DNA TGTGCCAGCAGCTTAGGGAGGGGGGGAGGAACAGATACGCAGTATTTT.

The V call is TRBV5-1, the J call TRBJ2-7, with 10 bases aligning to TRBD2. The CDR3 loop spans 18 amino acids. V gave up 0 bases and J gave up 2 bases; unmatched junction bases: 11. CDR1 and CDR2 from the germline V gene are SGHRS and YFSETQ. The CDR3 DNA follows: TGCGCCAGCAGCTTGGCCGAGGTAGCGGGAGGCCAACCCTACGAGCAGTACTTC. Translation gives CASSLAEVAGGQPYEQYF.

The sample holds one count of this clone. This rearrangement joins TRBV12-3 or TRBV12-4 to TRBJ1-2, with D unresolved. V was shortened by 6 bases and J by 5 bases, with 13 bases between the two germline ends. The CDR3 totals 13 residues. The CDR3 sequence is CASSPTYLYGYTF. In DNA form, the CDR3 reads TGTGCCAGCAGCCCAACGTACCTATATGGCTACACCTTC.

V is TRBV28 and J is TRBJ2-5; D may be TRBD2 (7 bases). The CDR3 is made up of 16 amino acids. CDR1 and CDR2 (germline): MDHEN, SYDVKM. V lost 2 bases to trimming and J lost 0 bases, with 13 bases between them. Written as DNA, the CDR3 is TGTGCCAGCAGTTTAGTTGTAGGGGGGGACCAAGAGACCCAGTACTTC. Translated, it gives CASSLVVGGDQETQYF.

This clone came up once. The chain carries TRBV6-2 or TRBV6-3 and TRBJ1-5; the D gene is possibly TRBD1 (5 bases). The V gene lost 5 bases and the J gene lost 7 bases, with 15 bases spanning the gap. Germline V gives CDR1 MNHEY, CDR2 SVGEGT. The CDR3 spans 14 residues. The CDR3 loop reads CASSPTVGGQPQHF. In nucleotides, the CDR3 is TGTGCCAGCAGTCCGACAGTAGGTGGGCAGCCCCAGCATTTT.

Turning to this clone: At one of its ends the junction is not consistent with the germline gene, which may arise from a read error. The V call is TRBV7-7, the J call TRBJ2-5; 7 bases map to TRBD1. Germline assignment: CDR1 SSHAT and CDR2 FNYEAQ (reference sequence). This CDR3 comprises 15 residues. CDR3 nucleotides: TGTGCTAGCAGCTTGCTGGGACAGTCGCAAGAGACCCAGTACTTC. This codes for CASSLLGQSQETQYF.

V gene TRBV5-1 combines with J gene TRBJ1-2; a possible D gene is TRBD1 (6 bases). With 4 bases removed from V and 1 base from J, the gap between germline ends came to 8 bases. Germline V gives CDR1 SGHRS, CDR2 YFSETQ. CDR3 size: 13 residues. In DNA, the CDR3 is TGCGCCAGCAGCCAGGACAGTAACTATGGCTACACCTTC. Protein product: CASSQDSNYGYTF.